This T cell receptor (beta chain) was found in a study of tumor-infiltrating lymphocytes in primary liver carcinoma. This CDR3 is 13 amino acids long. For this clonotype: The CDR3 end shows no conserved phenylalanine or tryptophan, and so a read error is likely.

Both blood RNA, taken from unsorted whole blood, and germline DNA were extracted. Starting from approximately 0.45 ug of total RNA, TCR beta cDNA was produced with a primer in the constant region. A slightly modified ARM-PCR protocol with three nested multiplex PCR rounds produced these TCR beta libraries. Running around 10 cycles apiece, the first two PCR rounds relied on TRBV1-TRBV30 forward primers together with a C-beta reverse primer. Each CDR3 protein gets one entry after TCRdb re-called the multiplex PCR reads with MiXCR. The sample has hundreds of thousands of distinct CDR3 sequences, roughly two thirds seen once.

The chain has TRBV12-3 or TRBV12-4 and TRBJ2-1, with TRBD2 as a possible D gene (5 bases). The specimen sequenced was peripheral blood. The sequence was collected from a man aged 40-55 years with primary liver carcinoma and hepatitis B virus infection. CDR3 coding DNA: TGTGCCAGCCGTTTAGGAGGACTCAATGAGCAGTTCCTC. It encodes CASRLGGLNEQFL.